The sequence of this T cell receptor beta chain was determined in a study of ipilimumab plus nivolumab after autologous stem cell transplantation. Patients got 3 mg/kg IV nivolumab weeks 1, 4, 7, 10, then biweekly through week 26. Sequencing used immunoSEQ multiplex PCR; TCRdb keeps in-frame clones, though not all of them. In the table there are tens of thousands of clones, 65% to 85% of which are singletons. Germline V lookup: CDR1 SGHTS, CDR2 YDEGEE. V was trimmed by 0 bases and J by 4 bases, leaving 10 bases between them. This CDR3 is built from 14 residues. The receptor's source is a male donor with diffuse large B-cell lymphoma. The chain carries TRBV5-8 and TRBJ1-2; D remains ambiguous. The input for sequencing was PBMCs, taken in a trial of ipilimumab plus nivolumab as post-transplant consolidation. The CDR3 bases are TGTGCCAGCAGCTTGGCCGGACGTGCCTATGGCTACACCTTC. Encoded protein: CASSLAGRAYGYTF.